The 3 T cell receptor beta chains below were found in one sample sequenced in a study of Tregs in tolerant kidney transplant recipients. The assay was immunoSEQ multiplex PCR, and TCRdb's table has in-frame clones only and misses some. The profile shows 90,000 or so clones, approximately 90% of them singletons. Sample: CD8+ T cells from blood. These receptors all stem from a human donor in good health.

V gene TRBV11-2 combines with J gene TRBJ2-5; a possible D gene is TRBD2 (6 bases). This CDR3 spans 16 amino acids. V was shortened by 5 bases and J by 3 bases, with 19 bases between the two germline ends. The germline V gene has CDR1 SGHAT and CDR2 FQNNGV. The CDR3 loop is CASSHGAGSLKETQYF. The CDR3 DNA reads TGTGCCAGCAGCCACGGGGCGGGGAGCCTAAAAGAGACCCAGTACTTC.

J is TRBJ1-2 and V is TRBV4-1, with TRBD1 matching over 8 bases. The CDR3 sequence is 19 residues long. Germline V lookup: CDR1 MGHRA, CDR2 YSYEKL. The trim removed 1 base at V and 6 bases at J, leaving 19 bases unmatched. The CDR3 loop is CASSQVKGQGAPLHHGYTF. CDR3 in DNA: TGCGCCAGCAGCCAAGTCAAAGGGCAGGGGGCGCCTCTCCACCATGGCTACACCTTC.

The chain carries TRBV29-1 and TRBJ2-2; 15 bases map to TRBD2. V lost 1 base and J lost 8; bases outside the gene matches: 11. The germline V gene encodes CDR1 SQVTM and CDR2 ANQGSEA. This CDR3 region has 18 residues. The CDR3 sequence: CSVEVGTSGRPIQGELFF. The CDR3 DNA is TGCAGCGTTGAAGTGGGGACTAGCGGGAGGCCCATCCAGGGGGAGCTGTTTTTT.